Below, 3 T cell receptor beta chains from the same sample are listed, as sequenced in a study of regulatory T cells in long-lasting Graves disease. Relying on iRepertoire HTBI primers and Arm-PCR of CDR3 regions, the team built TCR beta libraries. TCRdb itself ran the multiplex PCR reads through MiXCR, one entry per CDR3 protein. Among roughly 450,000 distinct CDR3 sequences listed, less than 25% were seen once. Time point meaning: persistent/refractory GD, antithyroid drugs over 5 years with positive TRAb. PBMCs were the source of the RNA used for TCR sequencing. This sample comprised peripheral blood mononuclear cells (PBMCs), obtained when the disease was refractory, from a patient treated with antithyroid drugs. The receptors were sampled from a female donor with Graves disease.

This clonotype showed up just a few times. The CDR3 reads CASSPGPQPQHF. CDR3 nucleotides: TGTGCCAGCAGTCCTGGCCCCCAGCCCCAGCATTTT. V and J are TRBV12-3 or TRBV12-4 and TRBJ1-5; no clear D. The CDR3 spans 12 residues. V lost 5 bases to trimming and J lost 7 bases, with 9 bases between them.

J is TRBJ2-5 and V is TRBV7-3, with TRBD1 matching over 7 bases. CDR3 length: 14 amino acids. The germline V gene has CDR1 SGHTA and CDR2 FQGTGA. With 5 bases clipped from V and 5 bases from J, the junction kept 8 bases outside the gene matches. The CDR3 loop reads CASSQNTGVETQYF. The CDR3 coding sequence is TGTGCCAGCAGCCAGAATACAGGGGTCGAGACCCAGTACTTC.

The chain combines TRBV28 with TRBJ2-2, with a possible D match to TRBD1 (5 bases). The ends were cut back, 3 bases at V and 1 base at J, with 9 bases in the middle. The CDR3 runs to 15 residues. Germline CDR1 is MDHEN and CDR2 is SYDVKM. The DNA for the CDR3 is TGTGCCAGCAGTTTTGGGGCAGGGAACACCGGGGAGCTGTTTTTT. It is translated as CASSFGAGNTGELFF.